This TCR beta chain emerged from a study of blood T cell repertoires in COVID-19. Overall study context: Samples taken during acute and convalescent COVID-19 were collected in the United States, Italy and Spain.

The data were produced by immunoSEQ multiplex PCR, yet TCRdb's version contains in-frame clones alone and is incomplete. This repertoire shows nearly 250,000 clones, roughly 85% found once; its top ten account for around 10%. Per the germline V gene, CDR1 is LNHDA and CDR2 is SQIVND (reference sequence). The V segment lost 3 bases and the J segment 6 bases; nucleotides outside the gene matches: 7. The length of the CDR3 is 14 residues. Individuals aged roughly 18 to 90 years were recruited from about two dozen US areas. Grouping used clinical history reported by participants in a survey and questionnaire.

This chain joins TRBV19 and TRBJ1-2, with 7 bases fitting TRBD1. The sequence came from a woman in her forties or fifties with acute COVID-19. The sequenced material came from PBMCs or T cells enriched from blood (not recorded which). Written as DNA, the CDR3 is TGTGCCAGTAGTATTGTCGGGACAGTTCATGGCTACACCTTC. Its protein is CASSIVGTVHGYTF.